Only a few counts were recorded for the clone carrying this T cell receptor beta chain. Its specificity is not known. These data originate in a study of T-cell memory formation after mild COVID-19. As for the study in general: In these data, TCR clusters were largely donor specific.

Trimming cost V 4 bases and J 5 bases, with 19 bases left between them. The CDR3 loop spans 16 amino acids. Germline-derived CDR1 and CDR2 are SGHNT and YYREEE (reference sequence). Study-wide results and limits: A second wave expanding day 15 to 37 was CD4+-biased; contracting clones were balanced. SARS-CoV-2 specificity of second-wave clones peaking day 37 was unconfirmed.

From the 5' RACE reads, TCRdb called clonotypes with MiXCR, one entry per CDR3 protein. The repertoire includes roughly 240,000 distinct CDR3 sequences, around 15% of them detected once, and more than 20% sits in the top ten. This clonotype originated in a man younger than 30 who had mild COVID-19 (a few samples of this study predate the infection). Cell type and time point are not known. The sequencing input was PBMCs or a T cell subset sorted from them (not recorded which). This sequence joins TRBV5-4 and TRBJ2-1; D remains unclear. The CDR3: CASSPWSWGSDNEQFF. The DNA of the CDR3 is TGTGCCAGCAGCCCCTGGAGCTGGGGTTCGGACAATGAGCAGTTCTTC.